Below are 29 T cell receptor beta chains sequenced from a single sample in a study of cytomegalovirus exposure and HLA in healthy donors. Assay used: immunoSEQ multiplex PCR; TCRdb lists only in-frame clones, some missing. The sample holds 110,000 or so clones; around 89% are singletons and the top ten take about 1.7%. Sequencing was carried out using PBMCs. These receptors all come from a man between 18 and 29 years old in good health and CMV-seronegative.

V is TRBV7-9 and J is TRBJ2-1; 8 bases map to TRBD2. The V segment lost 1 base and the J segment 10 bases; nucleotides outside the gene matches: 3. Per the germline V gene, CDR1 is SEHNR and CDR2 is FQNEAQ (reference sequence). The CDR3 is 13 amino acids. CDR3: CASSLDPGGEQFF. CDR3 DNA: TGTGCCAGCAGCTTAGATCCGGGAGGGGAGCAGTTCTTC.

The rearrangement joins TRBV28 to TRBJ2-5; the D is unclear. The CDR3 spans 14 residues. Germline V gene data show CDR1 as MDHEN and CDR2 as SYDVKM. V was clipped by 2 bases and J by 5 bases, with 12 bases between them. The CDR3 DNA follows: TGTGCCAGCAGTTTACTTAAGCGATGGGAGACCCAGTACTTC. Its translation: CASSLLKRWETQYF.

The V call is TRBV19, the J call TRBJ2-7; TRBD1 matches 7 bases. The trim removed 4 bases at V and 6 bases at J, leaving 0 bases unmatched. CDR3 size: 11 residues. Germline assignment: CDR1 LNHDA and CDR2 SQIVND (reference sequence). CDR3: CASSTGGEQYF. The CDR3 nucleotides read TGTGCCAGTAGTACAGGGGGCGAGCAGTACTTC.

This clone was observed once. The chain recombines TRBV27 with TRBJ2-7; 8 nucleotides agree with TRBD2. CDR3 length: 14 residues. CDR1 and CDR2 from the germline V gene are MNHEY and SMNVEV (reference sequence). The CDR3 nucleotides are TGTAATGGGGCTAGCGGGCCCGGCTCCTACGAGCAGTACTTC. Translating it yields CNGASGPGSYEQYF.

This chain joins TRBV7-2 and TRBJ1-6; D gene ambiguous. This CDR3 has 17 amino acids. V was trimmed by 5 bases and J by 6 bases, leaving 20 bases between them. Germline assignment: CDR1 SGHTA and CDR2 FQGNSA. CDR3 in DNA: TGTGCCAGCAGCCGAAAGACGGGTTTGGGAGGTAATTCACCCCTCCACTTT. Its protein is CASSRKTGLGGNSPLHF.

This chain connects TRBV5-4 to TRBJ2-5; D ambiguous. The CDR3 consists of 13 residues. From germline, CDR1 is SGHNT and CDR2 YYREEE (reference sequence). Deletions cut 1 base from V and 3 bases from J, with 7 bases between. CDR3: CASSLIAKETQYF. As DNA, the CDR3 is TGTGCCAGCAGCTTGATAGCTAAAGAGACCCAGTACTTC.

The chain is built from TRBV7-8 and TRBJ1-2; maybe TRBD1 (6 bases). Germline V CDR1 and CDR2: SGHVS, FQNEAQ. The CDR3 contains 14 residues. The ends were cut back, 0 bases at V and 3 bases at J, with 8 bases in the middle. The CDR3, as DNA: TGTGCCAGCAGCTTAGCGGACAGATACTATGGCTACACCTTC. Amino acids: CASSLADRYYGYTF.

The table lists this clone with a few counts. The chain recombines TRBV4-3 with TRBJ2-1; D ambiguous. Trimming removed 0 bases from V and 1 base from J, with 10 bases in between. Germline CDR1 reads LGHNA; CDR2 reads YSLEER. The CDR3 has 16 residues. The CDR3 sequence is CASSQDYTQSYNEQFF. CDR3 nucleotide sequence: TGCGCCAGCAGCCAAGATTACACCCAGTCCTACAATGAGCAGTTCTTC.

The chain uses TRBV27 and TRBJ1-4; the match to TRBD1 covers 8 bases. Trimming cost V 2 bases and J 7 bases; bases outside gene matches: 6. CDR1 is MNHEY and CDR2 is SMNVEV in the germline V gene (reference sequence). This CDR3 has 15 residues. This CDR3 reads CASSLEGRGPEKLFF. The CDR3 DNA sequence: TGTGCCAGCAGTTTAGAGGGCAGGGGGCCTGAAAAACTGTTTTTT.

The rearrangement links TRBV6-5 to TRBJ1-6; D unresolved. Germline assignment: CDR1 MNHEY and CDR2 SVGAGI. The CDR3 has 15 residues. The V gene lost 8 bases and the J gene lost 0 bases, with 11 bases spanning the gap. DNA for the CDR3: TGTGCCAGCCGCATCACCAGCTCCTATAATTCACCCCTCCACTTT. It codes for CASRITSSYNSPLHF.

The genes are TRBV28 and TRBJ2-3; 10 bases are shared with TRBD1. Trimming cost V 6 bases and J 1 base; bases outside gene matches: 7. Germline assignment: CDR1 MDHEN and CDR2 SYDVKM. This CDR3 comprises 16 residues. The DNA for the CDR3 is TGTGCCAGCAGGGGGACAGGGGAGGCGGGCACAGATACGCAGTATTTT. As protein: CASRGTGEAGTDTQYF.

The CDR3 is CASSPGEQETQYF. The DNA of the CDR3 is TGTGCCAGCAGCCCCGGGGAGCAAGAGACCCAGTACTTC. This rearrangement joins TRBV6-1 to TRBJ2-5, with D possibly matching TRBD2 (5 bases). CDR1 and CDR2 (germline): MNHNS, SASEGT. V shed 6 bases and J shed 2 bases, with 10 bases lying between them. The CDR3 loop spans 13 amino acids.

This chain links TRBV7-2 with TRBJ1-2; no clear D gene. V was cut by 4 bases and J by 8 bases, with 8 bases left in between. From germline, CDR1 is SGHTA and CDR2 FQGNSA. This CDR3 region has 11 residues. CDR3 DNA sequence: TGTGCCAGCAGCTCTGGGAGGGGCTACACCTTC. Its translation is CASSSGRGYTF.

This chain uses TRBV28 with TRBJ2-7; 10 positions agree with TRBD1. V gave up 5 bases and J gave up 7 bases; unmatched junction bases: 11. This CDR3 comprises 15 residues. Germline values: CDR1 MDHEN, CDR2 SYDVKM. CDR3 sequence: CASSDRDRGEGEQYF. The CDR3, as DNA: TGTGCCAGCAGTGACCGGGACAGGGGAGAGGGAGAGCAGTACTTC.

This clone was picked up one time. The chain combines TRBV6-6 with TRBJ2-2; 9 positions match TRBD1. Germline trimming cut 8 bases from V and 4 bases from J; bases unmatched to any gene: 5. CDR1 and CDR2 (germline): MNHNY, SVGAGI (reference sequence). There are 14 residues in the CDR3. For the CDR3, the DNA is TGTGCCAGCGGACAGGGGATTTTCACCGGGGAGCTGTTTTTT. Encoded protein: CASGQGIFTGELFF.

The chain has TRBV5-1 and TRBJ1-2, with TRBD1 matching over 10 bases. This CDR3 has 14 residues. Germline assignment: CDR1 SGHRS and CDR2 YFSETQ. The J segment lost 4 bases and the V segment lost 4 bases, leaving 4 bases of the junction unmatched. The CDR3 protein is CASSPGTGVYGYTF. CDR3 sequence (DNA): TGCGCCAGCAGCCCCGGGACAGGGGTCTATGGCTACACCTTC.

This chain connects TRBV27 to TRBJ2-7; maybe TRBD2 (6 bases). The V end was cut by 3 bases, the J end by 0 bases, with 12 bases between. Germline V gene data show CDR1 as MNHEY and CDR2 as SMNVEV (reference sequence). The CDR3 consists of 15 residues. The CDR3 reads CASSFSSGSSYEQYF. Written as DNA, the CDR3 is TGTGCCAGCAGTTTTTCCAGCGGGTCCTCCTACGAGCAGTACTTC.

The rearrangement joins TRBV2 to TRBJ2-7; no clear D gene. The ends were cut back, 3 bases at V and 3 bases at J, with 15 bases in the middle. This CDR3 is built from 15 residues. Germline V gene lookup returns CDR1 SNHLY and CDR2 FYNNEI. CDR3 region: CASSDQALLHYEQYF. CDR3 DNA: TGTGCCAGCAGTGATCAGGCTCTTCTACACTACGAGCAGTACTTC.

The rearrangement uses TRBV5-1 and TRBJ2-3, with D possibly TRBD2 on 6 matching bases. The V gene lost 4 bases and the J gene lost 2 bases, with 14 bases spanning the gap. CDR1 and CDR2 (germline): SGHRS, YFSETQ. This CDR3 region has 15 residues. The CDR3 here is CASSQGLRHTDTQYF. As DNA, the CDR3 is TGCGCCAGCAGCCAGGGACTGAGGCACACAGATACGCAGTATTTT.

CDR3 bases: TGTGCCAGCTCACCCATGGTCGGGTACACAGATACGCAGTATTTT. The encoded protein is CASSPMVGYTDTQYF. V and J are TRBV18 and TRBJ2-3, with no clear D. CDR3 length equals 15 residues. Germline V gives CDR1 KGHSH, CDR2 LQKENI. V was pared by 3 bases and J by 2 bases, with 12 bases between. Combining the CDR3 with reference TRBV18 and TRBJ2-3 gives the whole variable domain NAGVMQNPRHLVRRRGQEARLRCSPMKGHSHVYWYRQLPEEGLKFMVYLQKENIIDESGMPKERFSAEFPKEGPSILRIQQVVRGDSAAYFCASSPMVGYTDTQYFGPGTRLTVL.

The rearrangement links TRBV5-4 to TRBJ2-1; 11 positions agree with TRBD2. The CDR3 extends over 14 amino acids. Unmatched junction bases numbered 6, after V lost 4 bases and J lost 9 bases. CDR1 is SGHNT and CDR2 is YYREEE in the germline V gene (reference sequence). The CDR3: CASSLTSGISEQFF. CDR3 DNA: TGTGCCAGCAGCCTGACTAGCGGGATCAGTGAGCAGTTCTTC.

The chain has TRBV5-4 and TRBJ1-1; D perhaps matches TRBD1 (5 bases). V lost 10 bases and J lost 0, with 13 bases in between. Germline CDR1 SGHNT, CDR2 YYREEE (reference sequence). CDR3 length: 13 residues. The CDR3 reads CAYTLDMNTEAFF. CDR3 DNA sequence: TGTGCCTACACCCTGGACATGAACACTGAAGCTTTCTTT. The full variable domain, rest sourced from reference TRBV5-4 and TRBJ1-1, is ETGVTQSPTHLIKTRGQQVTLRCSSQSGHNTVSWYQQALGQGPQFIFQYYREEENGRGNFPPRFSGLQFPNYSSELNVNALELDDSALYLCAYTLDMNTEAFFGQGTRLTVV.

V and J are TRBV10-3 and TRBJ2-7; 14 bases are a match to TRBD2. J lost 4 bases, V lost 0 bases, and 5 bases had no gene match. Germline values: CDR1 ENHRY, CDR2 SYGVKD. The CDR3 length is 17 residues. CDR3 in DNA: TGTGCCATCAGTGAGTCTTGGACTAGCGGGAGGTCGTACGAGCAGTACTTC. Amino acid sequence: CAISESWTSGRSYEQYF.

This chain connects TRBV5-1 to TRBJ2-7; the match to TRBD1 covers 12 bases. V shed 0 bases, J shed 6 bases, and the junction held 7 bases outside the gene matches. In germline, CDR1 is SGHRS, CDR2 YFSETQ. CDR3 size: 16 residues. The chain's CDR3 is CASSLGWGQGALEQYF. DNA for the CDR3: TGCGCCAGCAGCTTGGGATGGGGACAGGGGGCTCTCGAGCAGTACTTC.

This sequence joins TRBV7-7 and TRBJ2-1, with TRBD1 as a possible D gene (5 bases). CDR3 length equals 15 residues. Germline-derived CDR1 and CDR2 are SSHAT and FNYEAQ (reference sequence). Trimming removed 0 bases from V and 0 bases from J, with 6 bases in between. CDR3 sequence (DNA): TGTGCCAGCAGCTTAGCAGGGGACTCCTACAATGAGCAGTTCTTC. It encodes CASSLAGDSYNEQFF.

The J gene is TRBJ1-1, the V gene TRBV6-5; 8 bases are shared with TRBD1. V gave up 6 bases and J gave up 5 bases; unmatched junction bases: 11. The CDR3 covers 15 residues. The germline CDR1 and CDR2 sequences are MNHEY and SVGAGI. The CDR3 DNA sequence: TGTGCCAGCAGGAATATTGCGACAGGGGTAACTGAAGCTTTCTTT. Its translation is CASRNIATGVTEAFF.

The chain has TRBV28 and TRBJ1-2, with D tentatively TRBD1 (5 bases). Germline assignment: CDR1 MDHEN and CDR2 SYDVKM. CDR3 length: 13 residues. With 5 bases removed from V and 6 bases from J, the gap between germline ends came to 13 bases. CDR3 coding DNA: TGTGCCAGCAGTCTCCATCAGGGAAATGGCTACACCTTC. Protein: CASSLHQGNGYTF.

The chain employs TRBV7-9 and TRBJ2-1; 8 nucleotides line up with TRBD1. This CDR3 region has 15 residues. Germline CDR1 SEHNR, CDR2 FQNEAQ (reference sequence). The J segment lost 8 bases and the V segment lost 0 bases, leaving 6 bases of the junction unmatched. CDR3: CASSLAGTGPHEQFF. The CDR3 DNA reads TGTGCCAGCAGCTTAGCAGGGACAGGACCCCATGAGCAGTTCTTC.

The chain combines TRBV25-1 with TRBJ2-7; the match to TRBD1 covers 10 bases. This CDR3 has 14 amino acids. Per the germline V gene, CDR1 is MGHDK and CDR2 is SYGVNS. Trimming removed 2 bases from V and 4 bases from J; junction bases left unmatched: 2. The CDR3 DNA is TGTGCCAGCAGTGAAACGGGACAGGGGTACGAGCAGTACTTC. It encodes CASSETGQGYEQYF.